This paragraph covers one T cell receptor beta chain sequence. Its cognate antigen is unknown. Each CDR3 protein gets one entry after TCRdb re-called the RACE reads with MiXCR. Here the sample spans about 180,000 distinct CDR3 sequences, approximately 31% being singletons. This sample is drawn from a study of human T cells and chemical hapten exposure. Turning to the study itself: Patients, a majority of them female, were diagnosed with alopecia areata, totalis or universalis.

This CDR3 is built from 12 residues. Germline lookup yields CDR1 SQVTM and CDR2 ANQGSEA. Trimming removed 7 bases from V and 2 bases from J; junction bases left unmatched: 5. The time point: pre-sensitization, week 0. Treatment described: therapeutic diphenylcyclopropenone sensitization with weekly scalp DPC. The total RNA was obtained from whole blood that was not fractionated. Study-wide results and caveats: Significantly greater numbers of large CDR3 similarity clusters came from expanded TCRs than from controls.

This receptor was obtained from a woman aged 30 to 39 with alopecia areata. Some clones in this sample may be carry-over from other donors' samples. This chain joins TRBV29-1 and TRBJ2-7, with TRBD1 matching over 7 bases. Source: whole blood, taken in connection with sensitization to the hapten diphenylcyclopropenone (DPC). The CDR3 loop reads CSAGQDTYEQYF. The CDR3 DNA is TGCAGCGCCGGACAGGATACCTACGAGCAGTACTTC.